These T cell receptor beta chains were read from a single sample in a study of beta chain features in type 1 diabetes. Sequencing used immunoSEQ multiplex PCR; TCRdb keeps in-frame clones, though not all of them. The table shows roughly 290,000 clones, with about 8% occurring only once. The source material was central memory CD4+ T cells from blood. The receptors here all came from a woman aged 18-30 years in good health. CDR3s include the opening cysteine and the closing phenylalanine or tryptophan. A D gene is named only where the DNA matches it firmly. Some rows have no size entry. The others give once, few or many, or a class for an expanded clone.

CDR3	DNA	V	J	size	D
CASSLGSGQINNEQFF	TGCGCCAGCAGCTTGGGATCGGGACAGATAAACAATGAGCAGTTCTTC	TRBV5-1	TRBJ2-1	few	TRBD1
CASSLEGTGPNQPQHF	TGCGCCAGCAGCTTGGAAGGGACAGGTCCCAATCAGCCCCAGCATTTT	TRBV5-1	TRBJ1-5	-	TRBD1
CASSPRPGQGINEQFF	TGCGCCAGCAGCCCCCGCCCGGGACAGGGGATAAATGAGCAGTTCTTC	TRBV5-1	TRBJ2-1	-	TRBD1
CASSQDEGTHSPLHF	TGCGCCAGCAGCCAAGATGAGGGGACCCATTCACCCCTCCACTTT	TRBV4-1	TRBJ1-6	-	-
CASRERGSGNTIYF	TGTGCCAGCAGGGAGAGGGGTTCTGGAAACACCATATATTTT	TRBV2	TRBJ1-3	few	-
CAWSQRARSYEQYF	TGTGCCTGGAGCCAAAGAGCGCGTAGCTACGAGCAGTACTTC	TRBV30	TRBJ2-7	few	-
CASSLLPGTSGWQETQYF	TGTGCCAGCAGCCTCCTCCCCGGGACTAGCGGGTGGCAAGAGACCCAGTACTTC	TRBV11-2	TRBJ2-5	few	TRBD2
CASSSLQGQQFF	TGTGCCAGCAGCTCCCTACAGGGGCAGCAGTTCTTC	TRBV5-4	TRBJ2-1	-	TRBD1
CASSLREVESGYTF	TGTGCCAGCAGTCTTCGGGAGGTTGAGAGCGGCTACACCTTC	TRBV2	TRBJ1-2	few	-
CASSLGIQETQYF	TGTGCCAGCAGCTTAGGAATCCAAGAGACCCAGTACTTC	TRBV7-2	TRBJ2-5	-	-
CASSPPTGVVGDTQYF	TGTGCCAGCTCACCACCTACAGGGGTCGTGGGAGATACGCAGTATTTT	TRBV18	TRBJ2-3	many	TRBD1
CASSPGGKGSPLHF	TGTGCCAGCAGCCCGGGGGGAAAGGGATCACCCCTCCACTTT	TRBV14	TRBJ1-6	many	-
CASSLAQGAKDSPLHF	TGTGCCAGCAGCTTAGCACAGGGGGCTAAGGATTCACCCCTCCACTTT	TRBV7-2	TRBJ1-6	many	TRBD1
CASRRLGAYEQYF	TGTGCCAGCAGAAGACTGGGGGCGTACGAGCAGTACTTC	TRBV14	TRBJ2-7	few	-
CASRSGGNTGELFF	TGTGCCAGCCGTAGCGGGGGCAACACCGGGGAGCTGTTTTTT	TRBV2	TRBJ2-2	few	TRBD2
CASSPLGQGRWDDYGYTF	TGTGCCAGCTCACCCTTGGGACAGGGGCGCTGGGATGACTATGGCTACACCTTC	TRBV18	TRBJ1-2	-	TRBD1
CARSGQGAETQYF	TGTGCCAGGTCGGGACAGGGGGCAGAGACCCAGTACTTC	TRBV2	TRBJ2-5	-	TRBD1
CACSPQGNYGYTF	TGTGCCTGCAGCCCACAGGGAAACTATGGCTACACCTTC	TRBV6-6	TRBJ1-2	many	-
CASGLSLSTDTQYF	TGTGCTAGTGGTTTATCCCTATCCACAGATACGCAGTATTTT	TRBV12-5	TRBJ2-3	few	-
CASRGTGTDTQYF	TGTGCCAGCAGGGGTACAGGGACAGATACGCAGTATTTT	TRBV28	TRBJ2-3	-	-
CASSEDRGTAKNIQYF	TGTGCCAGCAGTGAAGACAGAGGAACAGCCAAAAACATTCAGTACTTC	TRBV2	TRBJ2-4	-	-
CASSSNTGVGYTF	TGTGCCAGCAGTTCCAATACAGGGGTCGGCTACACCTTC	TRBV27	TRBJ1-2	-	TRBD1
CASSPRLGVSSYNEQFF	TGTGCCAGCTCACCAAGGCTAGGAGTTAGCTCCTACAATGAGCAGTTCTTC	TRBV18	TRBJ2-1	-	-
CAISQGVSNQPQHF	TGTGCCATCAGCCAGGGGGTTAGCAATCAGCCCCAGCATTTT	TRBV6-5	TRBJ1-5	-	TRBD1
CASTRGPHKPQHF	TGTGCCAGCACTAGGGGACCCCATAAGCCCCAGCATTTT	TRBV2	TRBJ1-5	few	-
CASSTPQKGSKNIQYF	TGTGCCAGCTCGACGCCTCAGAAGGGGTCCAAAAACATTCAGTACTTC	TRBV18	TRBJ2-4	many	-
CASSQQGGEAFF	TGTGCCAGCAGCCAGCAGGGGGGTGAAGCTTTCTTT	TRBV6-6	TRBJ1-1	-	TRBD1
CASGLARDGTVNTEAFF	TGTGCTAGTGGTTTGGCCCGCGACGGGACGGTGAACACTGAAGCTTTCTTT	TRBV12-5	TRBJ1-1	-	-
CASSPTTLDLETQYF	TGTGCCAGCTCACCAACTACACTTGATCTGGAGACCCAGTACTTC	TRBV18	TRBJ2-5	many	-
CASSQSGGDTGELFF	TGTGCCAGCAGCCAGAGCGGGGGGGACACCGGGGAGCTGTTTTTT	TRBV4-2	TRBJ2-2	few	TRBD2
CAISRTGAETQYF	TGTGCCATCTCTCGGACGGGGGCGGAGACCCAGTACTTC	TRBV10-3	TRBJ2-5	few	-
CASSQITSGGGEQFF	TGCGCCAGCAGCCAAATTACTAGCGGGGGGGGTGAGCAGTTCTTC	TRBV4-3	TRBJ2-1	-	TRBD2
CSVTRDRVSGYTF	TGCAGCGTGACCCGGGACAGGGTTTCTGGCTACACCTTC	TRBV29-1	TRBJ1-2	-	TRBD1
CASGSSGRLGTDTQYF	TGTGCCAGCGGTTCCAGCGGTCGGCTAGGCACAGATACGCAGTATTTT	TRBV27	TRBJ2-3	-	-
CASSYGTAGQETQYF	TGTGCCAGCAGTTACGGGACGGCGGGTCAAGAGACCCAGTACTTC	TRBV6-5	TRBJ2-5	-	-
CASSKASTGPWHEQFF	TGTGCCAGCAGCAAAGCGTCTACAGGTCCCTGGCATGAGCAGTTCTTC	TRBV21-1	TRBJ2-1	few	-
CASSSPGAGGPKNEQFF	TGTGCCAGCAGCTCCCCAGGGGCGGGGGGTCCGAAGAATGAGCAGTTCTTC	TRBV7-9	TRBJ2-1	few	TRBD2
CASSRTGENQPQHF	TGTGCCAGCAGCCGGACAGGGGAAAATCAGCCCCAGCATTTT	TRBV7-9	TRBJ1-5	-	TRBD1
CASSPRGRIDEKLFF	TGTGCCAGCTCGCCCCGGGGGCGGATTGATGAAAAACTGTTTTTT	TRBV18	TRBJ1-4	few	-
CASSLGQINSGNTIYF	TGTGCCAGCAGCTTAGGCCAGATCAACTCTGGAAACACCATATATTTT	TRBV7-2	TRBJ1-3	few	-